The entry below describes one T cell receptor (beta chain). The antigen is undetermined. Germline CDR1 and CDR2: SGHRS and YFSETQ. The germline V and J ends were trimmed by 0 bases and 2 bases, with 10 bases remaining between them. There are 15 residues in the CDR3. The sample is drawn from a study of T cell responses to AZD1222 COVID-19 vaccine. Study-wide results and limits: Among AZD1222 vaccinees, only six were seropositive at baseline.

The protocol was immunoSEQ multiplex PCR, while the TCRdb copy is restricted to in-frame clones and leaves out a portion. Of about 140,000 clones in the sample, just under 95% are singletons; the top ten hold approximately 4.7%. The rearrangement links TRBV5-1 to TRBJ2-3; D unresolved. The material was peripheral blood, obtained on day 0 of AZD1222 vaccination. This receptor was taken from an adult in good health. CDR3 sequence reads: CASSLEGRSTDTQYF. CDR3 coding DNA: TGCGCCAGCAGCTTGGAGGGCCGCTCCACAGATACGCAGTATTTT.